The following is a TCR beta chain sequence with its context. The treatment was: preoperative locoregional IRX-2 cytokine immunotherapy. The CDR3 length is 15 residues. Germline loops: CDR1 SGHDN, CDR2 FVKESK. J gave up 3 bases and V 4 bases, and 7 bases lay outside the gene matches. These data come from a study of preoperative IRX-2 immunotherapy in early breast cancer. The table came from immunoSEQ multiplex PCR; TCRdb's copy has only in-frame clones and leaves some out. The sample shows approximately 30,000 clones, roughly 96% of them seen only once. The chain is built from TRBV14 and TRBJ2-7; 9 positions agree with TRBD2. This specimen was acquired from a patient treated with IRX-2 immunotherapy. This receptor was identified in a human donor with breast cancer. CDR3 loop: CASSLKRGVGYEQYF. CDR3 coding DNA: TGTGCCAGCAGCCTAAAGCGGGGGGTCGGCTACGAGCAGTACTTC.